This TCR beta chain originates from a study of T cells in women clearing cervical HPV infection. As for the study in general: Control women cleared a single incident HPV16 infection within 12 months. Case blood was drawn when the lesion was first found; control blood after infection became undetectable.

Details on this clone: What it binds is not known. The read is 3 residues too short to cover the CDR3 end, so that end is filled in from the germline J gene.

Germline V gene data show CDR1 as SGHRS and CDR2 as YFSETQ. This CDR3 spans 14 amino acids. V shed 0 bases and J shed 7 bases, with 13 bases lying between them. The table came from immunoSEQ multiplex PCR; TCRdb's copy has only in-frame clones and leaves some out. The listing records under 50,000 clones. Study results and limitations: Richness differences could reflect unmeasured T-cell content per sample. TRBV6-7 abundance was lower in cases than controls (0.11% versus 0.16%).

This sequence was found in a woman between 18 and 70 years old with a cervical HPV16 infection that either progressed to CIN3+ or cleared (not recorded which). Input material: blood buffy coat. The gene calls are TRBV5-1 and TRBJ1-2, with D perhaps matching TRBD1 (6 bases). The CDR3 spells CASSLVRGGGGYTF. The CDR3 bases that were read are TGCGCCAGCAGCTTGGTACGGGGGGGCGGTGGC.